Listed below are T cell receptor beta chains from one sample, sequenced in a study of T-cell reconstitution after alpha-beta-depleted transplantation in children. TCRdb reprocessed the PCR reads via MiXCR and lists one record per CDR3 protein. The repertoire holds 300,000 to 350,000 distinct CDR3 sequences, with approximately 23% as singletons. Sequenced here: PBMCs, mostly from graft donor cells, sampled 180 days after TCRalphabeta/CD19-depleted stem cell transplant. These TCRs come from a male patient between 5 and 17 years old who had a stem cell transplant for acute lymphoblastic leukemia, so the T cells may come from the graft donor. Each CDR3 is given with its conserved first and last residue. A D gene is named only where the DNA matches it firmly. Only part of the rows carry a size: once, few, many, or a class if the clone is expanded.

v_call	clone_size	d_call	j_call	cdr3_aa	cdr3_nt
TRBV7-3	few	-	TRBJ1-3	CASSLKRRQVTSLESGNTIYF	TGTGCCAGCAGCTTAAAGCGCCGACAGGTCACAAGCCTCGAATCTGGAAACACCATATATTTT
TRBV7-6	-	-	TRBJ1-1	CASSSIEDSEAFF	TGTGCCAGCAGTTCTATTGAAGACTCTGAAGCTTTCTTT
TRBV12-3/TRBV12-4	-	TRBD2	TRBJ2-1	CASSLAAGGTNEQFF	TGTGCCAGCAGTTTAGCCGCGGGAGGGACCAATGAGCAGTTCTTC
TRBV6-2/TRBV6-3	-	-	TRBJ1-2	CASSTTGFDGYTF	TGTGCCAGCAGTACCACAGGGTTCGACGGCTACACCTTC
TRBV20-1	-	TRBD2	TRBJ2-7	CSTLGTSGRGLYEQYF	TGCAGTACGTTAGGGACTAGCGGGAGAGGATTGTACGAGCAGTACTTC
TRBV5-1	-	-	TRBJ1-4	CASSLTVLTNEKLFF	TGCGCCAGCAGCTTGACTGTCTTAACTAATGAAAAACTGTTTTTT
TRBV5-1	many	-	TRBJ1-1	CASSLVGGNTEAFF	TGCGCCAGCAGCTTGGTAGGGGGTAACACTGAAGCTTTCTTT
TRBV27	-	TRBD2	TRBJ2-1	CASSPQKTSGSYNEQFF	TGTGCCAGCAGTCCCCAAAAGACTAGCGGGAGTTACAATGAGCAGTTCTTC
TRBV7-9	many	-	TRBJ2-2	CASMGFGELFF	TGTGCCAGCATGGGGTTCGGGGAGCTGTTTTTT
TRBV18	few	TRBD1	TRBJ1-1	CASSRDRGPYGTEAFF	TGTGCCAGCTCACGGGACAGGGGGCCCTATGGCACTGAAGCTTTCTTT
TRBV10-3	-	-	TRBJ2-7	CAISEGGPYEQYF	TGTGCCATCAGTGAGGGAGGGCCCTACGAGCAGTACTTC
TRBV4-1	-	-	TRBJ2-2	CASSQAQRTGELFF	TGCGCCAGCAGCCAAGCCCAGCGCACCGGGGAGCTGTTTTTT
TRBV7-7	few	-	TRBJ2-1	CASSLWGRKGEQFF	TGTGCCAGCAGCTTATGGGGGAGAAAGGGTGAGCAGTTCTTC
TRBV4-1	few	-	TRBJ2-7	CASSPENRRYEQYF	TGCGCCAGCAGCCCGGAGAATCGAAGGTACGAGCAGTACTTC
TRBV5-1	-	TRBD2	TRBJ2-1	CASSPRGLAGYNEQFF	TGCGCCAGCAGCCCCCGTGGCCTAGCGGGCTACAATGAGCAGTTCTTC